These T cell receptor beta chains were read from a single sample in a study of cytomegalovirus exposure and HLA in healthy donors. Only in-frame clones appear in the TCRdb table, and some are missing; sequencing was by immunoSEQ multiplex PCR. The profile shows about 360,000 clones, roughly 90% of them singletons. Sample: PBMCs. The receptor set was obtained from a woman aged 18-29 years in good health and CMV-seronegative. Both conserved end residues are part of each CDR3. Fields, in order: V gene, D gene, J gene, CDR3 protein. A D gene is named only where the DNA matches it firmly.

TRBV5-6	-	TRBJ2-7	CASSFRGVDREVPYEQYF
TRBV18	-	TRBJ1-1	CASSRASGGTEAFF
TRBV30	-	TRBJ1-2	CAWSDGGILNFYGYTF
TRBV7-6	-	TRBJ2-5	CASSLSRYQETQYF
TRBV4-1	TRBD2	TRBJ2-3	CASSPGLAGGYSTDTQYF
TRBV5-1	TRBD2	TRBJ2-3	CASSLGASGGSYTQYF
TRBV10-2	-	TRBJ2-5	CASSWQRAGETQYF
TRBV6-5	-	TRBJ2-2	CASSYAGTILVGELFF
TRBV27	-	TRBJ2-1	CASSSAAYNEQFF
TRBV11-2	-	TRBJ2-7	CASSLGQVYEQYF
TRBV4-2	TRBD2	TRBJ2-1	CASSLTSGGVNEQFF
TRBV27	TRBD2	TRBJ2-1	CASSSRTSGRGNEQFF
TRBV6-5	-	TRBJ1-2	CASSYSVTAYYYGYTF
TRBV27	TRBD2	TRBJ2-1	CASSLSGRGAEQFF
TRBV18	-	TRBJ1-3	CASSPEGPQSGNTIYF
TRBV6-1	TRBD1	TRBJ2-7	CASNGDRGGEQYF
TRBV5-4	TRBD1	TRBJ2-2	CASSSGQGTGGELFF
TRBV27	-	TRBJ1-3	CASSLARGNTIYF
TRBV5-1	TRBD1	TRBJ1-4	CASSGTGDPNEKLFF
TRBV4-1	TRBD1	TRBJ1-4	CASSQDGDRGLSNEKLFF
TRBV30	TRBD2	TRBJ2-3	CAWIQTSGAQYF
TRBV28	TRBD1	TRBJ1-1	CASSLLPGQGVSTEAFF
TRBV30	TRBD2	TRBJ2-2	CAWSPRLAGKTGELFF
TRBV19	-	TRBJ1-2	CASSPTKGIAGYTF
TRBV14	TRBD2	TRBJ2-1	CASSRSGSVVGVSYNEQFF
TRBV29-1	-	TRBJ1-1	CSVEGHGKLMNTEAFF